Below are 15 T cell receptor beta chains sequenced from a single sample in a study of regulatory T cells in long-lasting Graves disease. Arm-PCR of CDR3 regions and iRepertoire HTBI primers were the basis on which TCR beta libraries were built. TCRdb independently ran MiXCR on the multiplex PCR reads; one entry per CDR3 protein. The sample lists a few hundred thousand distinct CDR3 sequences; 15% to 20% were seen once. The time point was: newly diagnosed GD, antithyroid drugs for less than 3 months. TCR sequences were obtained from RNA taken from PBMCs. The same data also contributed to another study, on T cells in Graves' hyperthyroidism and ophthalmopathy.

The source material was peripheral blood mononuclear cells (PBMCs), sampled at new diagnosis, from a patient treated with antithyroid drugs. These receptors came from a man between 40 and 49 years old with Graves disease.

There are a few counts of this clonotype. This rearrangement joins TRBV7-9 to TRBJ2-4, with D possibly matching TRBD1 (5 bases). CDR3 length: 15 amino acids. V lost 5 bases and J lost 6, with 17 bases in between. From germline, CDR1 is SEHNR and CDR2 FQNEAQ (reference sequence). The CDR3 protein is CASSPPGSVGNIQYF. The CDR3 nucleotides read TGTGCCAGCAGCCCTCCAGGGTCTGTTGGAAACATTCAGTACTTC.

The sample holds one count of this clonotype. The CDR3 DNA sequence: TGTGCCAGCAGCTCATCCCCGGTTCGGACAGGGGAGACCCAGTACTTC. It encodes CASSSSPVRTGETQYF. V usage is TRBV11-2 and J usage is TRBJ2-5; 8 nucleotides match TRBD1. Trimming cost V 4 bases and J 5 bases; bases outside gene matches: 12. The CDR3 is 16 amino acids. CDR1 SGHAT and CDR2 FQNNGV come from the germline V gene.

This clonotype has ten or more counts. The chain uses TRBV28 and TRBJ1-4; tentative D call: TRBD1 (5 bases). The CDR3 length is 17 residues. Trimming stripped 3 bases from V and 5 bases from J, with 19 bases between. From germline, CDR1 is MDHEN and CDR2 SYDVKM. The CDR3 reads CASSFPGGARENEKLFF. CDR3 DNA sequence: TGTGCCAGCAGTTTCCCGGGTGGGGCAAGGGAGAATGAAAAACTGTTTTTT.

The rearrangement joins TRBV7-3 to TRBJ2-3; possible D gene TRBD1, 5 bases. With 3 bases removed from V and 6 bases from J, the gap between germline ends came to 10 bases. This CDR3 has 13 amino acids. Germline-derived CDR1 and CDR2 are SGHTA and FQGTGA. CDR3 DNA sequence: TGTGCCAGCAGCTTCGACCACAGGGATACGCAGTATTTT. Translating gives CASSFDHRDTQYF.

In its sample, this clonotype was seen many times. The chain uses TRBV6-5 and TRBJ2-7; a weak D match, TRBD2 (5 bases). The germline gives CDR1 MNHEY, CDR2 SVGAGI. The CDR3 is made up of 15 amino acids. Trimming pared 0 bases from V and 0 bases from J, leaving 9 bases between. The CDR3 loop is CASSYSTGNSYEQYF. The CDR3 bases are TGTGCCAGCAGTTACTCGACCGGGAACTCCTACGAGCAGTACTTC.

The V and J genes are TRBV4-1 and TRBJ1-1; the D is unclear. Germline lookup yields CDR1 MGHRA and CDR2 YSYEKL. There are 13 residues in the CDR3. The V end was cut by 3 bases, the J end by 1 base, with 6 bases between. CDR3 nucleotide sequence: TGCGCCAGCAGCCATGCTGAGAACACTGAAGCTTTCTTT. Encoded protein: CASSHAENTEAFF.

Notes on this clonotype: This may come from a read error, since a much larger clone is one base off. The chain links TRBV6-2 or TRBV6-3 to TRBJ1-1; D is ambiguous. V gave up 6 bases and J gave up 7 bases, with 15 bases separating them. The germline CDR1 and CDR2 sequences are MNHEY and SVGEGT. The CDR3 runs to 13 residues. The CDR3 is CASRMRMNVEAFF. CDR3 nucleotide sequence: TGTGCCAGCAGGATGAGGATGAACGTTGAAGCTTTCTTT.

The V and J genes are TRBV18 and TRBJ2-1, with TRBD2 identical over 8 bases. Germline-derived CDR1 and CDR2 are KGHSH and LQKENI. The J segment lost 4 bases and the V segment lost 0 bases, leaving 2 bases of the junction unmatched. The CDR3 is made up of 15 amino acids. The CDR3: CASSPPLAEYNEQFF. The DNA for the CDR3 is TGTGCCAGCTCACCACCACTAGCGGAATACAATGAGCAGTTCTTC.

The V call is TRBV7-2, the J call TRBJ2-5; D assignment may be TRBD1 or TRBD2 (5 bases each). There are 15 residues in the CDR3. Trimming took off 5 bases at V and 2 bases at J, with 15 bases between the two ends. The germline V gene encodes CDR1 SGHTA and CDR2 FQGNSA. Here the CDR3 reads CASSVLLGTQETQYF. For the CDR3, the DNA is TGTGCCAGCAGCGTCCTTCTAGGGACGCAAGAGACCCAGTACTTC.

The chain employs TRBV12-5 and TRBJ1-1; TRBD1 might be the D (5 bases). Germline CDR1 reads LGHNT; CDR2 reads FRNRAP. The CDR3 has 14 residues. Deletions cut 1 base from V and 8 bases from J, with 14 bases between. The CDR3 is CASGLGSRDAEAFF. For the CDR3, the DNA is TGTGCTAGTGGTTTGGGGTCAAGGGACGCCGAAGCTTTCTTT.

The table lists this clonotype with many counts. CDR3: CASSRQGSGNTIYF. The CDR3 coding sequence is TGCGCCAGCAGCCGACAGGGTTCCGGAAACACCATATATTTT. The V call is TRBV5-1, the J call TRBJ1-3; TRBD1 aligns across 7 bases. Germline CDR1 SGHRS, CDR2 YFSETQ. Unmatched junction bases numbered 5, after V lost 4 bases and J lost 4 bases. The CDR3 loop spans 14 amino acids. Full variable domain (outside the CDR3, taken from reference TRBV5-1 and TRBJ1-3): KAGVTQTPRYLIKTRGQQVTLSCSPISGHRSVSWYQQTPGQGLQFLFEYFSETQRNKGNFPGRFSGRQFSNSRSEMNVSTLELGDSALYLCASSRQGSGNTIYFGEGSWLTVV.

This clonotype was picked up many times. The V call is TRBV3-1, the J call TRBJ2-1; D is possibly TRBD2 (7 bases). The CDR3 extends over 17 amino acids. V lost 1 base, J lost 6 bases, and 19 bases lay in between. The germline V gene encodes CDR1 LGHDT and CDR2 YNNKEL (reference sequence). CDR3 coding DNA: TGTGCCAGCAGCCAAGGGAGGTGGGGGGGGCCGGGCAATGAGCAGTTCTTC. It specifies CASSQGRWGGPGNEQFF.

This clonotype was observed at least ten times. The rearrangement links TRBV3-1 to TRBJ2-1, with D unclear. This CDR3 has 13 amino acids. Between the trimmed V and J ends, which lost 0 bases and 11 bases, there was a span of 11 bases. The germline V gene encodes CDR1 LGHDT and CDR2 YNNKEL (reference sequence). CDR3 in amino acids: CASSQDRGPKQFF. Here the CDR3 DNA reads TGTGCCAGCAGCCAAGATCGCGGACCAAAGCAGTTCTTC.

This clonotype was seen a handful of times. This chain joins TRBV29-1 and TRBJ2-3; D tentatively fits TRBD1 or TRBD2 (5 bases each). The germline CDR1 and CDR2 sequences are SQVTM and ANQGSEA. CDR3 length: 12 residues. Trimming cost V 6 bases and J 0 bases, with 7 bases left between them. The CDR3, as DNA: TGCAGCGTAGGGGACAGCACAGATACGCAGTATTTT. Its protein product is CSVGDSTDTQYF.

Concerning this clonotype: One junction end does not reproduce the germline sequence, and a read error may be involved. In DNA form, the CDR3 reads TGTGCCAGCAGTGTAGTTCGGGGGGCTTTTGATGAGCAGTTCTTC. It yields the protein CASSVVRGAFDEQFF. This chain joins TRBV9 and TRBJ2-1, with D tentatively TRBD2 (7 bases). CDR3 length: 15 amino acids. Germline CDR1 is SGDLS and CDR2 is YYNGEE.